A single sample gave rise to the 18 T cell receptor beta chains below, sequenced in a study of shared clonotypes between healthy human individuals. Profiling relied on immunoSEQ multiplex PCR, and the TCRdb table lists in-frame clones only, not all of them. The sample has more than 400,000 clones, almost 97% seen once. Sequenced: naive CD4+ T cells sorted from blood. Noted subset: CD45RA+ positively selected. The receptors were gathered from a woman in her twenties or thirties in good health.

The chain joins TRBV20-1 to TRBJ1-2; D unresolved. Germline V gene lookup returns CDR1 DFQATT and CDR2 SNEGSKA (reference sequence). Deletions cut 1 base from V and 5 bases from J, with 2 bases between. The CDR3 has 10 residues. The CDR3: CSARAYGYTF. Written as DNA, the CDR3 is TGCAGTGCTAGAGCTTATGGCTACACCTTC.

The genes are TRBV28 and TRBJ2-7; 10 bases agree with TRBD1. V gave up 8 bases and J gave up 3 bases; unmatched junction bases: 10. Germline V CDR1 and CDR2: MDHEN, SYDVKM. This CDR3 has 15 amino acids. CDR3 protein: CASQPDRGRIYEQYF. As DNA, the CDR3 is TGTGCCAGCCAACCCGACAGGGGGCGTATCTACGAGCAGTACTTC.

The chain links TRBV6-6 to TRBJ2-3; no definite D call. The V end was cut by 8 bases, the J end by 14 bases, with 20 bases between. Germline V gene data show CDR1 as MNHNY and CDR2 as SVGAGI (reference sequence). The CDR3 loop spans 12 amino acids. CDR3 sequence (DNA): TGTGCCAGCGGGAACTCGGGCTACTTTCGGTATTTT. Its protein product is CASGNSGYFRYF.

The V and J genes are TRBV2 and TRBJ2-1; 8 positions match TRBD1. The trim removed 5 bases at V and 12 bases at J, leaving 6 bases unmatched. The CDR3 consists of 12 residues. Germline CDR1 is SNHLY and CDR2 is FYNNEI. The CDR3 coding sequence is TGTGCCAGCAGTCCGGACAGGGCAGGGCAGTTCTTC. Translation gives CASSPDRAGQFF.

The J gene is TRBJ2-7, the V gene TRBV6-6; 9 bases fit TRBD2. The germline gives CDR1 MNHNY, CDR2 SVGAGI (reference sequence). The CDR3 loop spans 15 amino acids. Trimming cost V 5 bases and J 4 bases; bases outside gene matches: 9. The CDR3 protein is CASSTTLAGVYEQYF. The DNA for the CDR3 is TGTGCCAGCAGTACCACCTTAGCGGGAGTGTACGAGCAGTACTTC.

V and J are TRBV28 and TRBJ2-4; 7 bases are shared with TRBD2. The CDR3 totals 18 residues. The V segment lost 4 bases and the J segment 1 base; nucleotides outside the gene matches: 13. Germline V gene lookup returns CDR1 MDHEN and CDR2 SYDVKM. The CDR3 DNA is TGTGCCAGCAGTTATCCCGGGATGGCGGGAGTTGCCAAAAACATTCAGTACTTC. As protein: CASSYPGMAGVAKNIQYF.

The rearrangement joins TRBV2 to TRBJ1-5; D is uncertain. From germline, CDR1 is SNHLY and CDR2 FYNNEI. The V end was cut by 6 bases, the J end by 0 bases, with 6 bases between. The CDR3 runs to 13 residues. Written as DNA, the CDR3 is TGTGCCAGCAGACAGAATAGCAATCAGCCCCAGCATTTT. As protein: CASRQNSNQPQHF.

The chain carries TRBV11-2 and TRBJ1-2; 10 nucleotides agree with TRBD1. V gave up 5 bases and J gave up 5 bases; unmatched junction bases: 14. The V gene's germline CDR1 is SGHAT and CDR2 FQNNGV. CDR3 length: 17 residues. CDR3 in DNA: TGTGCCAGCAGCACCCTTAGGCGGACAGGGGGAGGGTATGGCTACACCTTC. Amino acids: CASSTLRRTGGGYGYTF.

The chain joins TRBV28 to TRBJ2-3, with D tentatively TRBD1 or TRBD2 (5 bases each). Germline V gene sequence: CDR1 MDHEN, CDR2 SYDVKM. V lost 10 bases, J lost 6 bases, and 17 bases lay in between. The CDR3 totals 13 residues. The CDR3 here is CATGDHIWDTQYF. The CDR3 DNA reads TGTGCCACCGGGGACCACATCTGGGATACGCAGTATTTT.

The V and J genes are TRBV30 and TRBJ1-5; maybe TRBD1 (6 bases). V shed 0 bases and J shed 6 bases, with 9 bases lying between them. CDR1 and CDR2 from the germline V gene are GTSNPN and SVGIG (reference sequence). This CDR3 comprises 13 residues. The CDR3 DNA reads TGTGCCTGGAGTGTACGCAGGGGTCAGCCCCAGCATTTT. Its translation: CAWSVRRGQPQHF.

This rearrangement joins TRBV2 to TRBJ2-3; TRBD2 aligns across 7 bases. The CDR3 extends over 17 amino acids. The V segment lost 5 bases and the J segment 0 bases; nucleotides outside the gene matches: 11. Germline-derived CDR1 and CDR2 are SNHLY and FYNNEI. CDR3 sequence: CASSRQPISGSTDTQYF. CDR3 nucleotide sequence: TGTGCCAGCAGTCGTCAACCAATTAGCGGGAGCACAGATACGCAGTATTTT.

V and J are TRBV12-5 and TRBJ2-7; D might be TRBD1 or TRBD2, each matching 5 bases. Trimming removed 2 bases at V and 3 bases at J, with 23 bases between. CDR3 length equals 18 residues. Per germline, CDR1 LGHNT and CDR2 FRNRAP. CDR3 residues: CASGLPTFGTGTFYEQYF. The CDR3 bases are TGTGCTAGTGGTTTGCCCACCTTTGGGACGGGGACCTTCTACGAGCAGTACTTC.

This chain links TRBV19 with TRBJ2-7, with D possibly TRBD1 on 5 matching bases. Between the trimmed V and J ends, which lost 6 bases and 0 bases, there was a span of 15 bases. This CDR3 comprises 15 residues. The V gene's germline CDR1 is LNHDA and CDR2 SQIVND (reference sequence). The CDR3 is CASRPQGASSYEQYF. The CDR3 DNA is TGTGCCAGTAGACCCCAAGGGGCAAGCTCCTACGAGCAGTACTTC.

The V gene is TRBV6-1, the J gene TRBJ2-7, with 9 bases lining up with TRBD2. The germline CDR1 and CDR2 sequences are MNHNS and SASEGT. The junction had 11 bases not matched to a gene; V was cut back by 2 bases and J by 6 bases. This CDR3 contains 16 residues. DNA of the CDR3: TGTGCCAGCAGTGAAATGATGGCGGGAGGGCTGATCGAGCAGTACTTC. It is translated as CASSEMMAGGLIEQYF.

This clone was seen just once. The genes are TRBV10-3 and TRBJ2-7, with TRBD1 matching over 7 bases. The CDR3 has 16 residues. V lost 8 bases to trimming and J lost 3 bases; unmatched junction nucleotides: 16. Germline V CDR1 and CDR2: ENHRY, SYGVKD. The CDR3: CAIRIAGQAVDYEQYF. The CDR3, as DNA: TGTGCCATCCGGATCGCCGGACAGGCCGTAGACTACGAGCAGTACTTC.

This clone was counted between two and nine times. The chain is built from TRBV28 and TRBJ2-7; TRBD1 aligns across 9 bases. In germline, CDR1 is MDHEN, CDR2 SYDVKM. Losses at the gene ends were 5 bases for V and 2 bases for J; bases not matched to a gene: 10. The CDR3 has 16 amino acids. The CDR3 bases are TGTGCCAGCAGTCCGCCCAGGGACAGGGTACCCTACGAGCAGTACTTC. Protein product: CASSPPRDRVPYEQYF.

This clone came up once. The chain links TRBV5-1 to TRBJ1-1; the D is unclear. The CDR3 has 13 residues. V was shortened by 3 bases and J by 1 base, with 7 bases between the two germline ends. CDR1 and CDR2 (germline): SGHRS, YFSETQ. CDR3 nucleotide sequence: TGCGCCAGCAGCTACACAACGAACACTGAAGCTTTCTTT. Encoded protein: CASSYTTNTEAFF.

The DNA of the CDR3 is TGTGCCAGCAGCTTATTGTGGCGGGAGTCCAGCGAGCAGTACTTC. This encodes CASSLLWRESSEQYF. The rearrangement uses TRBV11-2 and TRBJ2-7, with 7 bases matching TRBD2. Germline loops: CDR1 SGHAT, CDR2 FQNNGV. Trimming took 2 bases from V and 6 from J; bases not matched to a gene: 10. This CDR3 spans 15 amino acids.